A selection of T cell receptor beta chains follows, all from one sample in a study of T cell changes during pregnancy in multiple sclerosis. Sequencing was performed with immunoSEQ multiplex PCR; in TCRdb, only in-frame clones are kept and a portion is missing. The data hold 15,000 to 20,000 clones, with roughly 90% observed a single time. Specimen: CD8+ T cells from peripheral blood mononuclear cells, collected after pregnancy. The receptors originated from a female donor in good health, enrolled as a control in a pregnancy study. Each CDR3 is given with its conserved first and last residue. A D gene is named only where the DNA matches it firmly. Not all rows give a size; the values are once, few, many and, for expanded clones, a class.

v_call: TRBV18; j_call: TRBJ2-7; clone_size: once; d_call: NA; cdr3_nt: TGTGCCAGCTCACCAGAGGGGCCGGGGGACGAGCAGTACTTC; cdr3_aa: CASSPEGPGDEQYF
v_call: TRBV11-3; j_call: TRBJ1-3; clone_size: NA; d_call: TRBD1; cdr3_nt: TGTGCCAGCAGCCTGGGACAGCACAGAACTGGAAACACCATATATTTT; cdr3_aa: CASSLGQHRTGNTIYF
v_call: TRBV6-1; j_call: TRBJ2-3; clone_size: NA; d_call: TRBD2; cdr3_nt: TGTGCCAGCAGTGATATACGGGGGGGGGTTGGTTCAGATACGCAGTATTTT; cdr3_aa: CASSDIRGGVGSDTQYF
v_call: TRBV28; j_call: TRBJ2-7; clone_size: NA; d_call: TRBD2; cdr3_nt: TGTGCCAGCAGTTTCCGGCTAGCGGGAGATAGTAAGTACTTC; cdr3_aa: CASSFRLAGDSKYF
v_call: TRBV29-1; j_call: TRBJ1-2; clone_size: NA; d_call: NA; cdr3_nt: TGCAGCGTTGAAGAAGCCCCTAGCGGGGACTATGGCTACACCTTC; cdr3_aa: CSVEEAPSGDYGYTF
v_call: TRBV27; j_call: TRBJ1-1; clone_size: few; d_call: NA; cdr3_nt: TGTGCCAGCAGTTTATCAGGACTACTCACTGAAGCTTTCTTT; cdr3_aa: CASSLSGLLTEAFF
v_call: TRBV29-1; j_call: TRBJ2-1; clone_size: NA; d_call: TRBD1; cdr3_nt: TGCAGCGTGGGGGACAGGGGTTGGGAGCAGTTCTTC; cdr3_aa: CSVGDRGWEQFF
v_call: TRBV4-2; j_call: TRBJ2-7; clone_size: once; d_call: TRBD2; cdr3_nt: TGTGCCAGCAGCCAAGGCGGGGCGGGGGGGCCTTCCTACGAGCAGTACTTC; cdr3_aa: CASSQGGAGGPSYEQYF
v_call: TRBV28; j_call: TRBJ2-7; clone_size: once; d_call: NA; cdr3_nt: TGTGCCAGCAGTTTGTTTAGGTCGGACAGAGGCTACGAGCAGTACTTC; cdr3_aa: CASSLFRSDRGYEQYF
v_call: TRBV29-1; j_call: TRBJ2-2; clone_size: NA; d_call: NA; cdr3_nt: TGCAGCGTTGACGCCGGGGAGCTGTTTTTT; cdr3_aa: CSVDAGELFF
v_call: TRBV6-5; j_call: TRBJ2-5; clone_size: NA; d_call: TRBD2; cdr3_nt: TGTGCCAGCAGCCCACTAGCGGGAGCAGCAGAGACCCAGTACTTC; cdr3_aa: CASSPLAGAAETQYF
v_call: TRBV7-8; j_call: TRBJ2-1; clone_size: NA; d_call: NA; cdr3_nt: TGTGCCAGCAGCTTAGGACTAAATGAGCAGTTCTTC; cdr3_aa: CASSLGLNEQFF
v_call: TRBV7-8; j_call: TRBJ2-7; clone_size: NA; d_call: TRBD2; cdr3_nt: TGTGCCAGCAGCCCGAGGACTAGGAGCTACGAGCAGTACTTC; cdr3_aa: CASSPRTRSYEQYF
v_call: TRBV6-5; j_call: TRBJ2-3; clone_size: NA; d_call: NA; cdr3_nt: TGTGCCAGCAGTTACGAGTCACAGTACACAGATACGCAGTATTTT; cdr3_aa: CASSYESQYTDTQYF
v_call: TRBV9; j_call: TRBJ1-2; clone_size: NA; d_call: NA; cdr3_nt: TGTGCCAGCAGCTCCCACCGGGGTGGCTACACCTTC; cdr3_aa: CASSSHRGGYTF
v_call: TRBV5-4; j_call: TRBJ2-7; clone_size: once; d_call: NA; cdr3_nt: TGTGCCAGCAGCCACGCATCCAGGAAGGGGTACGAGCAGTACTTC; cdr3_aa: CASSHASRKGYEQYF
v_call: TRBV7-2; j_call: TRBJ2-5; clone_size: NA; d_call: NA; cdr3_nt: TGTGCCAGCAGCTTCTACCTGGTGCGGACCCAGTACTTC; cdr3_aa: CASSFYLVRTQYF
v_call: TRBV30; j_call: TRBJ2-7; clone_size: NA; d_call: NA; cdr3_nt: TGTGCCTGGAGTGTAGGGGGGGGCGCGTACGAGCAGTACTTC; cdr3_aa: CAWSVGGGAYEQYF
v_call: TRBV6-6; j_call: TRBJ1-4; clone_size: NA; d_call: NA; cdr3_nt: TGTGCCAGCAGTTACACGGGGGAAGTGGGAAAACTGTTTTTT; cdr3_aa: CASSYTGEVGKLFF
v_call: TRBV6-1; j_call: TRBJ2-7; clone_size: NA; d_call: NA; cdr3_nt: TGTGCCAGCAGTGAAACTCGGACAGCGGAATACGAGCAGTACTTC; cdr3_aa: CASSETRTAEYEQYF
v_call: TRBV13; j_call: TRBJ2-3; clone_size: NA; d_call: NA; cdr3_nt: TGTGCCAGCAGCCTGAGACAGGAGGTAGTCACAGATACGCAGTATTTT; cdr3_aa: CASSLRQEVVTDTQYF
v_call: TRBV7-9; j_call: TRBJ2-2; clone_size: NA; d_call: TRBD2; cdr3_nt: TGTGCCAGCAGCACAGGACTAGCGGATAACACCGGGGAGCTGTTTTTT; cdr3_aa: CASSTGLADNTGELFF
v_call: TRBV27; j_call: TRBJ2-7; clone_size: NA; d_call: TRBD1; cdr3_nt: TGTGCCAGCAGTTTATCGGCGGGACAGGGCGTTTACGAGCAGTACTTC; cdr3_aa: CASSLSAGQGVYEQYF
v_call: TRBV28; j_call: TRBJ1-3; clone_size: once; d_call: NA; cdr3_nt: TGTGCCAGCAGACTAGGTGGATCTGGAAACACCATATATTTT; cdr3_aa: CASRLGGSGNTIYF
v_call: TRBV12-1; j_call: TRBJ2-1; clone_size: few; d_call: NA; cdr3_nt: TGTGCCAGCAGCTTTGCGAGACTAGCGGGAGCCAATGAGCAGTTCTTC; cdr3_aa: CASSFARLAGANEQFF
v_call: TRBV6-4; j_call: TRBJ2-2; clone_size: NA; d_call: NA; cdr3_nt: TGTGCCAGCCAGAGCGGTCCAAACACCGGGGAGCTGTTTTTT; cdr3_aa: CASQSGPNTGELFF
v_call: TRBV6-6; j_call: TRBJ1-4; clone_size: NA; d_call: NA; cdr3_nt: TGTGCCAGCAGTCACCGGGGAGCTGAAAAACTGTTTTTT; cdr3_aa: CASSHRGAEKLFF
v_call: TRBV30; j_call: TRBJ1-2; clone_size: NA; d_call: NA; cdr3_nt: TGTGCCTGGAGTGTACTAGAAGGGGGCTACACCTTC; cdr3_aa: CAWSVLEGGYTF
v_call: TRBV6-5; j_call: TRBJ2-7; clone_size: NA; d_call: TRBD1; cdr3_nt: TGTGCCAGCAGTTCGACAGGGGCCCACGAGCAGTACTTC; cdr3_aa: CASSSTGAHEQYF
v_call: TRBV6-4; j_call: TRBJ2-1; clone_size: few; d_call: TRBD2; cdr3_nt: TGTGCCAGCAGCGCCGGGACTAGCGACTACAATGAGCAGTTCTTC; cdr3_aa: CASSAGTSDYNEQFF
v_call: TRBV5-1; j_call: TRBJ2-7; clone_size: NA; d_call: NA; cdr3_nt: TGCGCCAGCAGCAGTCGACAGGGTACCTCGGGGGAGTCGGCATACGAGCAGTACTTC; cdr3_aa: CASSSRQGTSGESAYEQYF
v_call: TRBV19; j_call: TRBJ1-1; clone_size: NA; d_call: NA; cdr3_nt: TGTGCCAGTAGCCGGACAGAGAACACTGAAGCTTTCTTT; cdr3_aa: CASSRTENTEAFF
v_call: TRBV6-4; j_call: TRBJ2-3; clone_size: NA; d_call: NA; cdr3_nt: TGTGCCAGCAGCTATGGGGCGGAAGATACGCAGTATTTT; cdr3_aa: CASSYGAEDTQYF
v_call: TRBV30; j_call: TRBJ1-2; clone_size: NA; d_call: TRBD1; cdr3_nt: TGTGCCCGGATACCTCACCAGGGGGGAACCTACTATGGCTACACCTTC; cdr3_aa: CARIPHQGGTYYGYTF
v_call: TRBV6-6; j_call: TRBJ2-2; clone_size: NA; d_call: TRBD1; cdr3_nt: TGTGCCAGCAGTGTTAGGACAGGGGACACCGGGGAGCTGTTTTTT; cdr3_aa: CASSVRTGDTGELFF
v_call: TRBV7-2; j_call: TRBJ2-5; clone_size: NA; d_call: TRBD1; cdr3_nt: TGTGCCAGCAGCCGGACAGGGTTTGGGGAGACCCAGTACTTC; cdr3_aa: CASSRTGFGETQYF
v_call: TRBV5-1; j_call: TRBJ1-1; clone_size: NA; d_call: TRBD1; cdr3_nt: TGCGCCAGCAGCTTTGGGGACAGGGGAGAAGCTTTCTTT; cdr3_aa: CASSFGDRGEAFF
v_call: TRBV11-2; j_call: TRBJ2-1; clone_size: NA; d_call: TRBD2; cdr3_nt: TGTGCCAGCAGCCCCGGGACTAGCGGGATCGATGAGCAGTTCTTC; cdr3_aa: CASSPGTSGIDEQFF
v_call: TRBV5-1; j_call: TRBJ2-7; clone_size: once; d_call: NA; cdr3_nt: TGCGCCAGCAGGGACCCCGGGAGACCCCACGAGCAGTACTTC; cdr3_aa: CASRDPGRPHEQYF
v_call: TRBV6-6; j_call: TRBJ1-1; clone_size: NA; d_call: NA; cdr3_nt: TGTGCCAGCAGTTTTCTTACAGGGCTGAACACTGAAGCTTTCTTT; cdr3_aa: CASSFLTGLNTEAFF
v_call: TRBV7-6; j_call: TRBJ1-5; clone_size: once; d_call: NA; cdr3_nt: TGTGCCAGCAGCTTCCAGTGGGGCCCCAATCAGCCCCAGCATTTT; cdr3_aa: CASSFQWGPNQPQHF
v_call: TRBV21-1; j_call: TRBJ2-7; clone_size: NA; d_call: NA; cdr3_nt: TGTGCCAGCAGCAAAGGTCGAGGCCTAACCTACGAGCAGTACTTC; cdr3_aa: CASSKGRGLTYEQYF
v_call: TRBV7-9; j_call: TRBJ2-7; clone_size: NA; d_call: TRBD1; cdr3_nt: TGTGCCAGCAGCTTGGGACAGGGGCACTATCAGCAGTACTTC; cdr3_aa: CASSLGQGHYQQYF
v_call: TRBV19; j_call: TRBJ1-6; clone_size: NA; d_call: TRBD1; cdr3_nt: TGTGCCAGTGGACAGGGTAATTCACCCCTCCACTTT; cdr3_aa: CASGQGNSPLHF
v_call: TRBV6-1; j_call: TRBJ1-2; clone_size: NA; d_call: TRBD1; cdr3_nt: TGTGCCAGCAGTGTTCCGGACAGGACCGTAGGTGGCTACACCTTC; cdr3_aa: CASSVPDRTVGGYTF
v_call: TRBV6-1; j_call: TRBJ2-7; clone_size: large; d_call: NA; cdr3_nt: TGTGCCAGCAGTGGGTCCTACGACGGGGCCTACGAGCAGTACTTC; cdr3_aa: CASSGSYDGAYEQYF
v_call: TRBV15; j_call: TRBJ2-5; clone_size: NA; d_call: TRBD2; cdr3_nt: TGTGCCACCAGCAGGGGGCTAGCGGGAGAGACCCAGTACTTC; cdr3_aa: CATSRGLAGETQYF